Given below is one T cell receptor beta chain in context. Which antigen it targets is not known. No quality values exist for individual bases; no much larger clone is one base distant. Lymph node samples were obtained from the axillary draining lymph nodes of breast cancer patients. The data stem from a study of breast tumors, draining lymph nodes, adjacent tissues (dated by TCRdb to 2016 to 2017). Regarding the research as a whole: In breast cancer patients, the study compared the TCR beta repertoires of tumor, adjacent nontumor tissue and axillary lymph nodes. In human breast cancer, the study set out to assess how tumor, surrounding tissue and draining lymph node repertoires relate to one another and whether T cells might be exchanged between them. Overall study outcomes, separate from this receptor: Tumor T-cell repertoires showed less diversity than lymph node repertoires and more diversity than nontumor tissue repertoires, and tumor T-cell repertoires showed preferential V and J gene usage. The similarity between tumor and nontumor tissue repertoires was significantly greater in luminal-like breast cancer than in basal-like breast cancer. The conclusion that tumor T cells originate in lymph nodes was presented as consistent with a hypothesis rather than as directly demonstrated. The data were judged consistent with most tumor T cells deriving from the lymph node and then expanding within tumor tissue.

CDR3 length: 14 amino acids, cysteine to phenylalanine. The only DNA kept is the CDR3, 42 bases in frame from the first base. From a lookup of the germline V gene (reference sequence), CDR1 and CDR2 are DFQATT and SNEGSKA. The V end loses 3 bases and the J end loses 3 bases, and a stretch of 15 bases separates them. Instrument on record: Illumina HiSeq 2000. TCR beta chain libraries were generated by multiplex PCR amplification. High-throughput sequencing was used to analyze the amplified TCR beta chain products. TCRdb itself trimmed the public reads at Q25 with fastp, ran MiXCR and retained productive beta chains. Every entry covers one CDR3 protein and lists the most common genes and DNA from its rows. The sample contains approximately 150,000 distinct CDR3 sequences, 33% of them found a single time. Around 3.5% of the sample comes from the top ten.

The receptor was isolated from a female donor with breast cancer. Some clones in this sample may be carry-over from other donors' samples. The rearranged chain carries TRBV20-1 and TRBJ2-7; confidence is insufficient to name the D gene. Sequencing was carried out using axillary lymph node tissue. The CDR3 here reads CSARAPRPNYEQYF. The sequenced DNA is TGCAGTGCTAGGGCTCCTAGACCCAACTACGAGCAGTACTTC.